What follows describes a single T cell receptor beta chain. This clone's antigen is unknown. Base qualities are missing; no much larger clone stands one base away. The CDR3 numbers 15 residues from cysteine through phenylalanine. Kept here is only the CDR3 DNA, which spans 45 bases and is read in frame from base 1. The junction shows trimming of 2 bases on V and 2 bases on J, and the gene matches do not reach 4 bases of it. In the germline V gene, CDR1 corresponds to SGHRS and CDR2 to YFSETQ. The library came from the immunoSEQ multiplex PCR assay. The table comes from immuneACCESS by way of TCRdb, which keeps in-frame sequences with V and J called. Part of the clones is missing from these tables; in studies checked, under half for an unresolved V gene and the rest for unknown reasons. Across this sample there are about 89,000 clones, with around 94% seen only once. The top ten constitute 1.5% to 2% of the sample.

The sample is drawn from a study of T cell changes during pregnancy in multiple sclerosis (dated by TCRdb to between 2018 and 2020). In the study overall: Changes in the T cell repertoire over the course of pregnancy were examined in this study in women with multiple sclerosis.

Material: peripheral blood, obtained after pregnancy. The chain links TRBV5-1 with TRBJ2-1; TRBD2 fits 7 bases in the junction. This receptor was obtained from a female donor in good health, enrolled as a control in a pregnancy study. The CDR3: CASSFGEGPYNEQFF. The DNA sequence is given as TGCGCCAGCAGCTTTGGGGAGGGACCCTACAATGAGCAGTTCTTC.